This entry features one T cell receptor beta chain sequence. What it binds is unknown. RNA extraction was followed by reverse transcription into cDNA, which acted as the sequencing template. Profiling relied on immunoSEQ multiplex PCR, and the TCRdb table lists in-frame clones only, not all of them. Of approximately 89,000 clones detected, 35% to 50% appear once; the ten largest clones hold under 0.9%. Separation by sorting yielded CD4+ and CD8+ T cells from PBMCs. The CDR3 contains 17 residues. With V trimmed by 5 bases and J by 0 bases, 5 bases remained unmatched. The germline CDR1 and CDR2 sequences are SGHTA and FQGNSA. The sample is drawn from a study of CD8+ T cells in alopecia areata. Across the whole study: A regimen of oral tofacitinib, 5 to 10 mg twice daily, was given to treated patients. Study findings and constraints: In scalp samples, resident alphabeta T cells of normal skin are also sequenced.

The chain uses TRBV7-2 and TRBJ2-5, with 14 bases lining up with TRBD2. The receptor was isolated from a human donor with alopecia areata. Sequencing used CD4+ T cells sorted from blood. CDR3 coding DNA: TGTGCCAGCAGCCCAGGACTAGCGGGGGGCCACCAAGAGACCCAGTACTTC. Protein product: CASSPGLAGGHQETQYF.